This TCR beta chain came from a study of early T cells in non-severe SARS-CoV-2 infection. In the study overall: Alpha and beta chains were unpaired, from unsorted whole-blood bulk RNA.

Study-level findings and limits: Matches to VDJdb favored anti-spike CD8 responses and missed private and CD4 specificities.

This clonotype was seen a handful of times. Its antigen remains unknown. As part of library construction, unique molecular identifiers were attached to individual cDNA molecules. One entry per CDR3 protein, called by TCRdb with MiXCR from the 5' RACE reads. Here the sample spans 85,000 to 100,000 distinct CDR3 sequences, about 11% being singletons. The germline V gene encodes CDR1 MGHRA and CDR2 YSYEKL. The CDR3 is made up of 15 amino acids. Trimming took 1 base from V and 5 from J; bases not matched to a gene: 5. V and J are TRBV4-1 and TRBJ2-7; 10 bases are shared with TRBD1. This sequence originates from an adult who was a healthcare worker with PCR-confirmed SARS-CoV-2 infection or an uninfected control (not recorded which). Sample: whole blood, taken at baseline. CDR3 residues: CASSQVGQGRHEQYF. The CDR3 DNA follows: TGCGCCAGCAGCCAAGTGGGACAGGGGAGGCACGAGCAGTACTTC.